This T cell receptor (beta chain) was captured in a study of Graves' ophthalmopathy and Graves' hyperthyroidism. On the study more broadly: Samples of peripheral blood were obtained at initial diagnosis, prior to treatment of any kind. Study-level points and caveats: Discriminating ophthalmopathy from stable hyperthyroidism, a 13-signature model attained a sensitivity of about 88% and a specificity of 81.08%.

As to this clonotype: What it recognizes is unknown.

Donors with ophthalmopathy: moderate-to-severe activity, CAS ≥3, NOSPECS ≥4, duration under 3 months. The sequenced template was RNA, covering the TCR beta CDR3 region. An initial RT-PCR round employing HTBI primers preceded a second-round multiplex PCR. TCRdb fed the multiplex PCR reads into MiXCR, producing one record per CDR3 protein. The data show about 740,000 distinct CDR3 sequences, 35% to 50% seen once. The germline V gene encodes CDR1 SEHNR and CDR2 FQNEAQ (reference sequence). The trim removed 4 bases at V and 10 bases at J, leaving 7 bases unmatched. The CDR3 spans 14 residues. The specimen sequenced was peripheral blood. The chain is built from TRBV7-9 and TRBJ1-6; 7 positions match TRBD1. This clonotype was sampled from an adult man with Graves' ophthalmopathy. The CDR3 protein is CASSSTGAGSPLHF. The CDR3 bases are TGTGCCAGCAGCTCCACAGGGGCAGGGTCACCCCTCCACTTT.